A single sample gave rise to the 29 T cell receptor beta chains below, sequenced in a study of early T cells in non-severe SARS-CoV-2 infection. TCRdb reanalysed the 5' RACE reads using MiXCR and keeps one entry per CDR3 protein. Among about 80,000 distinct CDR3 sequences listed, 8.5% to 10% were seen once. The source material was whole blood. These TCRs come from an adult who was a healthcare worker with PCR-confirmed SARS-CoV-2 infection or an uninfected control (not recorded which).

Regarding this clonotype: A much larger clonotype is one base distant, so this may be a read error. This sequence joins TRBV6-1 and TRBJ2-1; D gene ambiguous. The ends were cut back, 6 bases at V and 4 bases at J, with 4 bases in the middle. The germline gives CDR1 MNHNS, CDR2 SASEGT. This CDR3 has 11 residues. The CDR3 DNA follows: TGTGCCAGCAGAGAGTACAATGAGCAGTTCTTC. Translating gives CASREYNEQFF.

This clonotype was counted many times. This chain joins TRBV24-1 and TRBJ2-7; TRBD2 aligns across 13 bases. With V trimmed by 4 bases and J by 2 bases, 4 bases remained unmatched. The CDR3 contains 16 residues. Germline V gene lookup returns CDR1 KGHDR and CDR2 SFDVKD. CDR3 amino acids: CATSDQTSGRPYEQYF. DNA of the CDR3: TGTGCCACCAGTGACCAGACTAGCGGGAGGCCCTACGAGCAGTACTTC.

This clonotype was detected ten times or more. This chain uses TRBV28 with TRBJ1-5; the match to TRBD1 covers 12 bases. J gave up 7 bases and V 1 base, and 2 bases lay outside the gene matches. Germline CDR1 reads MDHEN; CDR2 reads SYDVKM. The CDR3 totals 15 residues. The CDR3 reads CASSLSGTGGQPQHF. CDR3 DNA: TGTGCCAGCAGTTTATCCGGGACAGGGGGCCAGCCCCAGCATTTT.

In DNA form, the CDR3 reads TGCAGTGCTAGAGATATGGGAGTGAGGGAGACCCAGTACTTC. Its translation: CSARDMGVRETQYF. This rearrangement joins TRBV20-1 to TRBJ2-5; weak D call: TRBD2 (5 bases). This CDR3 contains 14 residues. Looked up from germline, CDR1 is DFQATT and CDR2 is SNEGSKA (reference sequence). Trimming took off 0 bases at V and 5 bases at J, with 13 bases between the two ends.

There are many counts of this clonotype. The rearrangement uses TRBV20-1 and TRBJ2-1; 8 bases agree with TRBD2. Germline CDR1 is DFQATT and CDR2 is SNEGSKA (reference sequence). V lost 5 bases and J lost 4; bases outside the gene matches: 7. The CDR3 runs 14 residues. CDR3 in amino acids: CSAASSGGYNEQFF. CDR3 DNA: TGCAGTGCTGCATCCTCGGGAGGGTACAATGAGCAGTTCTTC.

This clonotype occurred a few times. The V gene is TRBV29-1, the J gene TRBJ2-5; 11 positions match TRBD1. CDR1 is SQVTM, CDR2 ANQGSEA, per germline. This CDR3 has 15 amino acids. The ends lost 1 base at V and 2 bases at J; junction bases unmatched: 3. CDR3 in amino acids: CSVEARDRGQETQYF. The CDR3 DNA follows: TGCAGCGTTGAAGCCCGGGACAGGGGGCAAGAGACCCAGTACTTC.

This clonotype was recorded a few times. The rearrangement uses TRBV4-1 and TRBJ2-4; the match to TRBD1 covers 7 bases. Germline-derived CDR1 and CDR2 are MGHRA and YSYEKL. Trimming at V came to 5 bases and at J to 5 bases, leaving 9 bases not matched to a gene. There are 15 residues in the CDR3. CDR3 in amino acids: CASSFEQGTQNIQYF. Written as DNA, the CDR3 is TGCGCCAGCAGCTTCGAACAGGGGACCCAAAACATTCAGTACTTC.

This clonotype was observed many times. CDR3 sequence reads: CASSSRNIQYF. CDR3 DNA sequence: TGTGCCAGCAGTTCTCGAAACATTCAGTACTTC. This chain uses TRBV6-2 or TRBV6-3 with TRBJ2-4; D is ambiguous. Germline V gene sequence: CDR1 MNHEY, CDR2 SVGEGT. CDR3 size: 11 residues. V dropped 4 bases and J dropped 6 bases, with 4 bases sitting between them.

This clonotype was seen ten or more times. The J gene is TRBJ2-1, the V gene TRBV9; 8 bases are a match to TRBD2. V shed 0 bases, J shed 7 bases, and the junction held 9 bases outside the gene matches. This CDR3 is 16 amino acids long. The germline gives CDR1 SGDLS, CDR2 YYNGEE. CDR3 DNA sequence: TGTGCCAGCAGCGTAGAGGGGGTAGCGGGATTTAATGAGCAGTTCTTC. It is translated as CASSVEGVAGFNEQFF.

There are many counts of this clonotype. The chain links TRBV9 to TRBJ2-3; weak D call: TRBD2 (5 bases). Deletions cut 0 bases from V and 7 bases from J, with 12 bases between. This CDR3 has 14 residues. Germline V gene sequence: CDR1 SGDLS, CDR2 YYNGEE. The CDR3 sequence: CASSVGGVSNTQYF. CDR3 DNA sequence: TGTGCCAGCAGCGTAGGGGGAGTATCAAATACGCAGTATTTT.

This clonotype has only a few counts. The chain carries TRBV11-2 and TRBJ2-6, with 7 bases that match TRBD2. This CDR3 is 15 amino acids long. Germline values: CDR1 SGHAT, CDR2 FQNNGV. J was trimmed by 2 bases and V by 5 bases; bases with no gene match: 3. CDR3: CASSGLEPGANVLTF. CDR3 nucleotides: TGTGCCAGCAGCGGACTAGAGCCTGGGGCCAACGTCCTGACTTTC.

J is TRBJ2-2 and V is TRBV10-2, with TRBD2 as a possible D gene (6 bases). This CDR3 is 14 amino acids long. V was pared by 1 base and J by 6 bases, with 9 bases between. Germline V lookup: CDR1 WSHSY, CDR2 SAAADI. CDR3 DNA: TGCGCCAGCAGTGAGTGGACTACCCCCGGGGAGCTGTTTTTT. The encoded protein is CASSEWTTPGELFF.

This clonotype was seen repeatedly, ten times or more. This sequence joins TRBV9 and TRBJ2-5; 9 bases agree with TRBD2. Germline-derived CDR1 and CDR2 are SGDLS and YYNGEE. The CDR3 runs to 14 residues. With V trimmed by 8 bases and J by 5 bases, 10 bases remained unmatched. The CDR3 is CASSPGGRVETQYF. The CDR3 DNA follows: TGTGCCAGTAGTCCTGGCGGGAGGGTTGAGACCCAGTACTTC.

This clonotype was detected many times. V gene TRBV7-6 combines with J gene TRBJ2-5; 7 bases align to TRBD1. CDR1 and CDR2 (germline): SGHVS, FNYEAQ. The junction had 13 bases not matched to a gene; V was cut back by 3 bases and J by 3 bases. This CDR3 has 17 amino acids. CDR3 sequence reads: CASSLFWDSRVEETQYF. In DNA, the CDR3 is TGTGCCAGCAGCTTGTTTTGGGACAGTAGGGTAGAAGAGACCCAGTACTTC.

V and J are TRBV5-1 and TRBJ2-1; D could derive from TRBD1 or TRBD2 (7 bases each). V lost 3 bases, J lost 8 bases, and 15 bases lay in between. Germline V gives CDR1 SGHRS, CDR2 YFSETQ. The CDR3 covers 14 residues. The CDR3 DNA follows: TGCGCCAGCAGCTCGGATCAGGGGGGGTATGAGCAGTTCTTC. It translates to CASSSDQGGYEQFF.

CDR3 in DNA: TGTGCCAGCAGTTGGTCGGCTTCCTACGAGCAGTACTTC. Encoded protein: CASSWSASYEQYF. The V gene is TRBV6-2 or TRBV6-3, the J gene TRBJ2-7; D unclear. This CDR3 is built from 13 residues. Germline-derived CDR1 and CDR2 are MNHEY and SVGEGT. V lost 4 bases, J lost 1 base, and 8 bases lay in between.

This clonotype has ten or more counts. The chain recombines TRBV5-8 with TRBJ2-2; D is undetermined. V lost 0 bases, J lost 7 bases, and 7 bases lay in between. The CDR3 length is 13 residues. Germline assignment: CDR1 SGHTS and CDR2 YDEGEE. The CDR3, as DNA: TGTGCCAGCAGCTTGGTACAGCACGGGGAGCTGTTTTTT. This encodes CASSLVQHGELFF.

In this sample, this clonotype turned up many times. The chain recombines TRBV27 with TRBJ2-7, with 9 bases identical to TRBD2. The CDR3 loop spans 16 amino acids. The germline V gene has CDR1 MNHEY and CDR2 SMNVEV (reference sequence). With 5 bases clipped from V and 12 bases from J, the junction kept 20 bases outside the gene matches. CDR3 amino acids: CASSTMGPTTSGFLYF. In nucleotides, the CDR3 is TGTGCCAGCAGTACAATGGGCCCGACGACTAGCGGCTTTCTGTACTTC.

Only a few counts were recorded for this clonotype. The chain joins TRBV5-1 to TRBJ2-1; possible D gene TRBD2, 6 bases. V dropped 4 bases and J dropped 8 bases, with 16 bases sitting between them. CDR1 is SGHRS and CDR2 is YFSETQ in the germline V gene. The CDR3 contains 14 residues. The CDR3 spells CASSPGTFLDEQFF. In DNA form, the CDR3 reads TGCGCCAGCAGCCCTGGGACTTTCTTGGATGAGCAGTTCTTC.

The chain links TRBV20-1 to TRBJ2-7; 7 positions agree with TRBD1. The CDR3 extends over 11 amino acids. Per the germline V gene, CDR1 is DFQATT and CDR2 is SNEGSKA (reference sequence). CDR3 residues: CGQASSYEQYF. CDR3 in DNA: TGCGGACAGGCGAGCTCCTACGAGCAGTACTTC.

The genes are TRBV28 and TRBJ2-6; 9 bases map to TRBD2. V was clipped by 3 bases and J by 4 bases; unmatched bases: 7. Germline V lookup: CDR1 MDHEN, CDR2 SYDVKM. This CDR3 region has 17 residues. For the CDR3, the DNA is TGTGCCAGCAGTTTGTCTAGCGGGGCCTTCGGGGCCAACGTCCTGACTTTC. It translates to CASSLSSGAFGANVLTF. The variable domain in full, completed from reference TRBV28 and TRBJ2-6, reads DVKVTQSSRYLVKRTGEKVFLECVQDMDHENMFWYRQDPGLGLRLIYFSYDVKMKEKGDIPEGYSVSREKKERFSLILESASTNQTSMYLCASSLSSGAFGANVLTFGAGSRLTVL.

The chain carries TRBV2 and TRBJ2-1, with 7 bases lining up with TRBD2. Trimming removed 2 bases from V and 4 bases from J; junction bases left unmatched: 2. This CDR3 has 14 residues. The germline CDR1 and CDR2 sequences are SNHLY and FYNNEI. The CDR3 protein is CASSESGAYNEQFF. The CDR3 DNA reads TGTGCCAGCAGTGAAAGCGGGGCATACAATGAGCAGTTCTTC.

In this sample, this clonotype turned up many times. This chain links TRBV5-1 with TRBJ2-2; no clear D gene. Looked up from germline, CDR1 is SGHRS and CDR2 is YFSETQ. This CDR3 region has 15 residues. Trimming stripped 0 bases from V and 8 bases from J, with 14 bases between. The CDR3 is CASSLGSTPVGELFF. The CDR3, as DNA: TGCGCCAGCAGCTTGGGTTCCACTCCTGTTGGGGAGCTGTTTTTT.

This clonotype has at least ten counts. The rearrangement uses TRBV29-1 and TRBJ2-7, with TRBD2 matching over 14 bases. This CDR3 has 15 residues. V gave up 5 bases and J gave up 7 bases; unmatched junction bases: 10. CDR1 is SQVTM and CDR2 is ANQGSEA in the germline V gene. CDR3 region: CSVSGTSGRSYEQYF. The CDR3 nucleotides are TGCAGCGTTTCCGGGACTAGCGGGAGAAGTTATGAGCAGTACTTC.

This clonotype has at least ten counts. J is TRBJ2-6 and V is TRBV19; TRBD1 is a possible D gene (6 bases). The germline V and J ends were trimmed by 2 bases and 2 bases, with 16 bases remaining between them. The CDR3 is 18 residues long. CDR1 and CDR2 (germline): LNHDA, SQIVND (reference sequence). DNA for the CDR3: TGTGCCAGTAGTATAATGCGACAGGCGGGCACTGGGGCCAACGTCCTGACTTTC. It is translated as CASSIMRQAGTGANVLTF.

There are many counts of this clonotype. V gene TRBV7-9 combines with J gene TRBJ2-2; tentative D call: TRBD1 (5 bases). The germline CDR1 and CDR2 sequences are SEHNR and FQNEAQ (reference sequence). The CDR3 sequence is 13 residues long. Deletions cut 3 bases from V and 6 bases from J, with 8 bases between. The CDR3 nucleotides are TGTGCCAGCAGCTTTGTACAGGCCGGGGAGCTGTTTTTT. It translates to CASSFVQAGELFF.

V gene TRBV7-9 combines with J gene TRBJ2-3, with D perhaps TRBD2 (6 bases). V shed 1 base and J shed 5 bases, with 16 bases lying between them. Per germline, CDR1 SEHNR and CDR2 FQNEAQ (reference sequence). This CDR3 spans 16 amino acids. The CDR3 is CASSLGGLPAGDTQYF. DNA of the CDR3: TGTGCCAGCAGCTTAGGGGGACTTCCTGCGGGAGATACGCAGTATTTT.

This clonotype was detected many times. V usage is TRBV3-1 and J usage is TRBJ2-1; TRBD1 matches at 10 bases. The J segment lost 2 bases and the V segment lost 1 base, leaving 2 bases of the junction unmatched. The germline V gene has CDR1 LGHDT and CDR2 YNNKEL (reference sequence). The CDR3 runs 16 residues. CDR3 amino acids: CASSQAGQGAYNEQFF. CDR3 DNA sequence: TGTGCCAGCAGCCAAGCAGGACAGGGGGCCTACAATGAGCAGTTCTTC.

The table lists this clonotype with many counts. Here the CDR3 reads CASSLRQISTDTQYF. CDR3 coding DNA: TGTGCCAGCAGCTTAAGACAGATTAGCACAGATACGCAGTATTTT. The chain uses TRBV13 and TRBJ2-3, with D perhaps TRBD1 (5 bases). The CDR3 loop spans 15 amino acids. Germline CDR1 PRHDT, CDR2 FYEKMQ (reference sequence). V was shortened by 2 bases and J by 0 bases, with 9 bases between the two germline ends.